The rows below give T cell receptor beta chains drawn from one sample of a study of T-cell memory formation after mild COVID-19. Using its own MiXCR run on the 5' RACE reads, TCRdb lists one record per CDR3 protein. The profile covers 300,000 to 400,000 distinct CDR3 sequences, with 25% to 30% appearing a single time and roughly 13% taken by the ten largest. The source material was PBMCs or a T cell subset sorted from them (not recorded which). The source is an adult woman who had mild COVID-19 (a few samples of this study predate the infection). Cell type and time point are not known. CDR3s include the opening cysteine and the closing phenylalanine or tryptophan. A D gene is named only where the DNA matches it firmly. A row's size may be missing; if present it is once, few, many or a size class.

V gene	J gene	D gene	clone size	CDR3 protein	CDR3 DNA
TRBV10-3	TRBJ2-4	TRBD1	NA	CAASAGRQGDIQYF	TGTGCCGCTTCGGCTGGTAGACAGGGAGACATTCAGTACTTC
TRBV7-2	TRBJ2-1	NA	NA	CASSQVQLGEQFF	TGTGCCAGCAGCCAAGTCCAGCTGGGTGAGCAGTTCTTC
TRBV5-1	TRBJ1-6	TRBD1	few	CASTEGQGGNSPLHF	TGCGCCAGCACCGAGGGACAGGGGGGGAATTCACCCCTCCACTTT
TRBV24-1	TRBJ2-7	TRBD1	NA	CATSLGTGSYEQYF	TGTGCCACCAGTCTCGGGACAGGCTCCTACGAGCAGTACTTC
TRBV2	TRBJ2-7	TRBD1	few	CASRDRDFYYEQYF	TGTGCCAGCAGGGACAGGGACTTCTACTACGAGCAGTACTTC
TRBV24-1	TRBJ2-7	NA	few	CATSDWPLNEQYF	TGTGCCACCAGTGATTGGCCCTTGAACGAGCAGTACTTC
TRBV5-5	TRBJ2-7	NA	many	CASSLADGRREQYF	TGTGCCAGCAGCTTGGCTGACGGGAGACGGGAGCAGTACTTC
TRBV4-2	TRBJ2-7	TRBD2	few	CASSQEWASGLSYEQYF	TGTGCCAGCAGCCAAGAATGGGCTAGCGGGTTATCCTACGAGCAGTACTTC
TRBV7-9	TRBJ2-1	TRBD1	NA	CASSPQGVKNEQFF	TGTGCCAGCAGCCCACAGGGGGTGAAGAATGAGCAGTTCTTC
TRBV27	TRBJ2-1	NA	few	CASSLQGPRSYNEQFF	TGTGCCAGCAGTTTACAGGGGCCTCGCTCCTACAATGAGCAGTTCTTC
TRBV6-1	TRBJ1-5	TRBD1	few	CASSASDRGSNQPQHF	TGTGCCAGCAGTGCCTCGGACAGGGGTAGCAATCAGCCCCAGCATTTT
TRBV5-1	TRBJ1-1	NA	NA	CASSPTAGSTEAFF	TGCGCCAGCAGCCCGACGGCTGGATCCACTGAAGCTTTCTTT
TRBV5-1	TRBJ1-3	NA	NA	CASSLMVGGNTIYF	TGCGCCAGCAGCTTGATGGTAGGCGGAAACACCATATATTTT
TRBV3-1	TRBJ2-7	NA	NA	CASSQRLVHEQYF	TGTGCCAGCAGCCAAAGACTAGTTCACGAGCAGTACTTC
TRBV29-1	TRBJ2-1	NA	few	CSDASYNEQFF	TGCAGCGACGCTAGCTACAATGAGCAGTTCTTC